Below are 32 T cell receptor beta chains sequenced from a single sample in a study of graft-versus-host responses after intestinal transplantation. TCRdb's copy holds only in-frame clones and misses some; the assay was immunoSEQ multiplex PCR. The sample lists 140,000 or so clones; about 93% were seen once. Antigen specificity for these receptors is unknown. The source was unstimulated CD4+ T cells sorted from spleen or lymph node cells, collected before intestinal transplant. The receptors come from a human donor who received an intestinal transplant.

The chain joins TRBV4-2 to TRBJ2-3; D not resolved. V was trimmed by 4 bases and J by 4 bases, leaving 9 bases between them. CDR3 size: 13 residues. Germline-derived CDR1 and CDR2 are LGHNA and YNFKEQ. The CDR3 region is CASSPRRSDTQYF. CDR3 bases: TGTGCCAGCAGCCCCCGGAGATCAGATACGCAGTATTTT.

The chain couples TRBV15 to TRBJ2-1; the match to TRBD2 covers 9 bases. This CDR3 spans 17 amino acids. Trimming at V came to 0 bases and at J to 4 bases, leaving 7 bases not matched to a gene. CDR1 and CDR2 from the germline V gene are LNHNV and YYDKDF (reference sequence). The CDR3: CATSRDGSGGIYNEQFF. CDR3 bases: TGTGCCACCAGCAGAGACGGGAGCGGGGGGATTTACAATGAGCAGTTCTTC. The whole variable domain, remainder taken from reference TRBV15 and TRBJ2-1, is DAMVIQNPRYQVTQFGKPVTLSCSQTLNHNVMYWYQQKSSQAPKLLFHYYDKDFNNEADTPDNFQSRRPNTSFCFLDIRSPGLGDTAMYLCATSRDGSGGIYNEQFFGPGTRLTVL.

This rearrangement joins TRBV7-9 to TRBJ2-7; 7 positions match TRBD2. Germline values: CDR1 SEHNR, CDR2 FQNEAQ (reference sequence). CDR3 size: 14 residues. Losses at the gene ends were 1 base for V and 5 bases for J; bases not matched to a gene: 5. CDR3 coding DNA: TGTGCCAGCAGCTTAGTAGGCGGGAGAAACGAGCAGTACTTC. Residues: CASSLVGGRNEQYF. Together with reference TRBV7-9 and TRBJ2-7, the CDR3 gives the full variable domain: DTGVSQNPRHKITKRGQNVTFRCDPISEHNRLYWYRQTLGQGPEFLTYFQNEAQLEKSRLLSDRFSAERPKGSFSTLEIQRTEQGDSAMYLCASSLVGGRNEQYFGPGTRLTVT.

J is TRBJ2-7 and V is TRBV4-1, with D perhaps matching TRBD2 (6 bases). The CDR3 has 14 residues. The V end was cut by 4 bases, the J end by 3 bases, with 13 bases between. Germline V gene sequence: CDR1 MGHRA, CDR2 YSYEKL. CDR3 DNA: TGCGCCAGCAGCCCGGTCGGGGGTTACTACGAGCAGTACTTC. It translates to CASSPVGGYYEQYF.

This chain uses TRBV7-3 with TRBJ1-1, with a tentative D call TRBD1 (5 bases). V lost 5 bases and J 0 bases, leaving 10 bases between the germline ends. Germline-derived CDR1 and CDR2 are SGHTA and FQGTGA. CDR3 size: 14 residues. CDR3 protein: CASSGDGMNTEAFF. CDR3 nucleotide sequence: TGTGCCAGCAGCGGGGACGGTATGAACACTGAAGCTTTCTTT.

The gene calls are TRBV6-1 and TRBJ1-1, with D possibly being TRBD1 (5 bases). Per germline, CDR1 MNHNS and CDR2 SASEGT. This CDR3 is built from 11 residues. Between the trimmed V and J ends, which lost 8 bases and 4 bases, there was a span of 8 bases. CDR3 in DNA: TGTGCCAGCCAGGGTAGCACTGAAGCTTTCTTT. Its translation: CASQGSTEAFF.

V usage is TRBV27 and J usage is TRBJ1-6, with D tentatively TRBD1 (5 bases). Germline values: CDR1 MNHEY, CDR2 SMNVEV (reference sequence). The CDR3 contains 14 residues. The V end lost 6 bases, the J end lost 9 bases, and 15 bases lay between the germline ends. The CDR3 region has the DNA TGTGCCAGCAGAAAAGGGGCACTGGGTTCACCCCTCCACTTT. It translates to CASRKGALGSPLHF.

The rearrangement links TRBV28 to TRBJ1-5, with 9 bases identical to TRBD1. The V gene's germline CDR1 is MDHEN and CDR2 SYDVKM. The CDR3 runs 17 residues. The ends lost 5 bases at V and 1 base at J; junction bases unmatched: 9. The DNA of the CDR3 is TGTGCCAGCAGTGATTACACAGGGGGCCGGAGCAATCAGCCCCAGCATTTT. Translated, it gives CASSDYTGGRSNQPQHF.

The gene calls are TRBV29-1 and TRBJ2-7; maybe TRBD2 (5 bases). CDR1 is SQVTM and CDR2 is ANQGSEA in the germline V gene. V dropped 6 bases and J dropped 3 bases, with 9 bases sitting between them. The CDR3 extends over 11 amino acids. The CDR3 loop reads CSVGDGYEQYF. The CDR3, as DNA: TGCAGCGTGGGAGACGGCTACGAGCAGTACTTC.

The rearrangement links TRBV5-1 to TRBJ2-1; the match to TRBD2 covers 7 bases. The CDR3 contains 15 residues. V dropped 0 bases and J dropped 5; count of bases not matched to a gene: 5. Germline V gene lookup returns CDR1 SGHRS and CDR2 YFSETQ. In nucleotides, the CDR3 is TGCGCCAGCAGCTTGGTAACTAGCGTAGACAATGAGCAGTTCTTC. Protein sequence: CASSLVTSVDNEQFF.

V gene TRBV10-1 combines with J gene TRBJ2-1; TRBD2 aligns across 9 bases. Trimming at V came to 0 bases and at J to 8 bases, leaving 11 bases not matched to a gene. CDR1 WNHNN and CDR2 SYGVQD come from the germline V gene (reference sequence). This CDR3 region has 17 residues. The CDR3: CASSESTGGRASDEQFF. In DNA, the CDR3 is TGCGCCAGCAGTGAGTCGACCGGCGGGAGGGCCTCCGATGAGCAGTTCTTC.

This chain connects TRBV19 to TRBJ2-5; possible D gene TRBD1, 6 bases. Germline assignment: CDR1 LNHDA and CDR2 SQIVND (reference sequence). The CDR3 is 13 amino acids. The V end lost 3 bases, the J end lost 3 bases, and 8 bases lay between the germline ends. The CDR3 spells CASSISGEETQYF. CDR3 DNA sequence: TGTGCCAGTAGTATCTCAGGGGAAGAGACCCAGTACTTC.

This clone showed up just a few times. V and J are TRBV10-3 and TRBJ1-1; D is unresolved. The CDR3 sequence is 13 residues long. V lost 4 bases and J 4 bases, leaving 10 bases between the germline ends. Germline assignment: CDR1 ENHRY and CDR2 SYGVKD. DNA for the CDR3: TGTGCCATCAGTGGAGGCATGCGCACTGAAGCTTTCTTT. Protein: CAISGGMRTEAFF.

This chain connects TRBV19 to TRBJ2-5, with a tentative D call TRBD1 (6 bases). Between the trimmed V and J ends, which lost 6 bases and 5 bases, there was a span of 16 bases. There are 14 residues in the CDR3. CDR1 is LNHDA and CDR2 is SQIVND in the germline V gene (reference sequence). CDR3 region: CASSQRGQLETQYF. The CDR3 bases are TGTGCCAGTAGCCAAAGAGGACAGTTGGAGACCCAGTACTTC.

This CDR3 is CAWSDRSIYNEQFF. CDR3 coding DNA: TGTGCCTGGAGTGACAGGTCCATCTACAATGAGCAGTTCTTC. V usage is TRBV30 and J usage is TRBJ2-1, with a weak D call TRBD1 (5 bases). From germline, CDR1 is GTSNPN and CDR2 SVGIG (reference sequence). The CDR3 spans 14 residues. Trimming cost V 1 base and J 3 bases, with 10 bases left between them.

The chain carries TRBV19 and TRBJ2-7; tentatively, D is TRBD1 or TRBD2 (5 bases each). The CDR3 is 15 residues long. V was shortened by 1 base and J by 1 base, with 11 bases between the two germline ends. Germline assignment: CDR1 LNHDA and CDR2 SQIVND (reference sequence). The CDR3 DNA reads TGTGCCAGTAGTATAGTCGGGGACGGTTCCTACGAGCAGTACTTC. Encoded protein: CASSIVGDGSYEQYF.

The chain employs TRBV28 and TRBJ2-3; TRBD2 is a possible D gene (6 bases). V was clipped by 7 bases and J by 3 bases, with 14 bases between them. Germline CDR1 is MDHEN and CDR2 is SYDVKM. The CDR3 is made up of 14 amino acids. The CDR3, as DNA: TGTGCCAGCACCTCGGGACTCTCGACAGATACGCAGTATTTT. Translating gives CASTSGLSTDTQYF.

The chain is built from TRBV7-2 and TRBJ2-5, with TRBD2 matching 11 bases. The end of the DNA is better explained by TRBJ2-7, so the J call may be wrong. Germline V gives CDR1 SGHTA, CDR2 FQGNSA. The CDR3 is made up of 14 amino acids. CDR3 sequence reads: CASSLGTSGLEQYF. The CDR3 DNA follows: TGTGCCAGCAGCCTAGGGACTAGCGGCCTCGAGCAGTACTTC.

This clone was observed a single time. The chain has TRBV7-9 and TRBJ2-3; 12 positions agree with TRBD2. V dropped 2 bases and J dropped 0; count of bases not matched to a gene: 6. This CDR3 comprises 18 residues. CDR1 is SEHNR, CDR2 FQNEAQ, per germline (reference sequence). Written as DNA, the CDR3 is TGTGCCAGCAGCTTAACTCTAGCGGGAGGGCATAGCACAGATACGCAGTATTTT. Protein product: CASSLTLAGGHSTDTQYF.

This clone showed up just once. The CDR3 loop reads CSVEARVGTEAFF. CDR3 in DNA: TGCAGCGTTGAAGCAAGGGTTGGAACTGAAGCTTTCTTT. The chain carries TRBV29-1 and TRBJ1-1; D uncertain. Germline values: CDR1 SQVTM, CDR2 ANQGSEA. Trimming pared 1 base from V and 5 bases from J, leaving 11 bases between. This CDR3 has 13 residues.

The CDR3 loop is CASSSGTGTQFF. Written as DNA, the CDR3 is TGTGCCAGCAGCTCAGGGACAGGGACGCAGTTCTTC. The chain has TRBV5-6 and TRBJ2-1; 9 bases line up with TRBD1. Germline assignment: CDR1 SGHDT and CDR2 YYEEEE. V dropped 3 bases and J dropped 12; count of bases not matched to a gene: 4. CDR3 length: 12 residues.

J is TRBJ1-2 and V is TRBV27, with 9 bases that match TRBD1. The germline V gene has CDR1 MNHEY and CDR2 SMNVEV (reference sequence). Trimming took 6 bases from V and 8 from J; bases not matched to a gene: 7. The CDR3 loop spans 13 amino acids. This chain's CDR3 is CASSFPTGGGYTF. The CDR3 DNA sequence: TGTGCCAGCAGCTTCCCGACAGGGGGGGGCTACACCTTC.

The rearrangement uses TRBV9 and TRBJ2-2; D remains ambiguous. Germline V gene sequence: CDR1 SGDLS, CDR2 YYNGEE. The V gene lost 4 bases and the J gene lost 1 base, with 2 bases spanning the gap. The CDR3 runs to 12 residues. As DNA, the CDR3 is TGTGCCAGCAGCCAGAACACCGGGGAGCTGTTTTTT. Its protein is CASSQNTGELFF. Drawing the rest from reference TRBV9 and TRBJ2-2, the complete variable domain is DSGVTQTPKHLITATGQRVTLRCSPRSGDLSVYWYQQSLDQGLQFLIQYYNGEERAKGNILERFSAQQFPDLHSELNLSSLELGDSALYFCASSQNTGELFFGEGSRLTVL.

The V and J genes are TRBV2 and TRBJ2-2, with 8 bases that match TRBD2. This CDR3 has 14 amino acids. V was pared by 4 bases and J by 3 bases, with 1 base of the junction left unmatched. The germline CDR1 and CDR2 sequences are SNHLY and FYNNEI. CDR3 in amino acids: CASSVGLDTGELFF. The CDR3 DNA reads TGTGCCAGCAGTGTGGGACTAGACACCGGGGAGCTGTTTTTT.

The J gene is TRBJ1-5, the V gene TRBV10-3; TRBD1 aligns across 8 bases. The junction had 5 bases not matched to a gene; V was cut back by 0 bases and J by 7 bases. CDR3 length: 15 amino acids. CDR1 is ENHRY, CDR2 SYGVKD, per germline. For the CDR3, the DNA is TGTGCCATCAGTGAGTCGACAGGGGTGAGACAGCCCCAGCATTTT. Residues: CAISESTGVRQPQHF.

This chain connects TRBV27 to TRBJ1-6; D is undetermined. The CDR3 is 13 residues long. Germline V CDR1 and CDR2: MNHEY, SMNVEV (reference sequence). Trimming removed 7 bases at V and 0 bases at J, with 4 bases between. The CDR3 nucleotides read TGTGCCAGCACTTTCTCCTATAATTCACCCCTCCACTTT. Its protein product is CASTFSYNSPLHF.

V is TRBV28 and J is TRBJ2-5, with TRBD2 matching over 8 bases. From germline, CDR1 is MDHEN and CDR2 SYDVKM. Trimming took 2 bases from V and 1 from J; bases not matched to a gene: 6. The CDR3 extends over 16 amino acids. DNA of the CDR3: TGTGCCAGCAGTTTACGGCTAGCGGGCCTCCAAGAGACCCAGTACTTC. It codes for CASSLRLAGLQETQYF.

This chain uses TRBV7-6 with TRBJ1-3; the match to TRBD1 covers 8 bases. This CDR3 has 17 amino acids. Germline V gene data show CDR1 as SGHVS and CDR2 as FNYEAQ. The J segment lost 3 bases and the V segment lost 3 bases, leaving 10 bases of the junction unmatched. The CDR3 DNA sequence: TGTGCCAGCAGCTTGGGAGACAGGGGACTAGGTGGAAACACCATATATTTT. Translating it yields CASSLGDRGLGGNTIYF.

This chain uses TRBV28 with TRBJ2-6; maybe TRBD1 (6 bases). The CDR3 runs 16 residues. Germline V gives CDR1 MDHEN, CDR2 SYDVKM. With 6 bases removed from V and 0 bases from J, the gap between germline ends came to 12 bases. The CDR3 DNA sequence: TGTGCCAGCAGATATTCAGGGGTCTCTGGGGCCAACGTCCTGACTTTC. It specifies CASRYSGVSGANVLTF.

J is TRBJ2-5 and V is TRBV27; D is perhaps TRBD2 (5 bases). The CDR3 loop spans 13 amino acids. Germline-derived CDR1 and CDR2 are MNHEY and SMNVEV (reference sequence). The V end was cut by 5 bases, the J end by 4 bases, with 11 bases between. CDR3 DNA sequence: TGTGCCAGCAGTCGGCTAGAGGGAGAGACCCAGTACTTC. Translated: CASSRLEGETQYF.

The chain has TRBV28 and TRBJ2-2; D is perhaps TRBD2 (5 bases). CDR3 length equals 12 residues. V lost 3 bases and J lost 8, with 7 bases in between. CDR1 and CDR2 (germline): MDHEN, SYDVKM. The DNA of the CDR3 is TGTGCCAGCAGTTTGCGGGCTGGGGAGCTGTTTTTT. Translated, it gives CASSLRAGELFF.

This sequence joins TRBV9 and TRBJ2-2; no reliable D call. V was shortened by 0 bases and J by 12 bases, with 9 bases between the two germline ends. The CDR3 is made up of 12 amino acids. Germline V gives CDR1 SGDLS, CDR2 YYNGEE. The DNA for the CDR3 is TGTGCCAGCAGCGTAGGGTTGGGGAAGCTGTTTTTT. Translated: CASSVGLGKLFF.